This record concerns one T cell receptor beta chain sequence. Germline V gives CDR1 SGHTA, CDR2 FQGNSA. This CDR3 comprises 15 residues. Trimming cost V 1 base and J 7 bases; bases outside gene matches: 4. The record originates from a study of blood T cell repertoires in COVID-19. Study information: Sites across the United States, Italy and Spain contributed samples from acute and convalescent COVID-19.

Sequenced by immunoSEQ multiplex PCR; TCRdb stores in-frame clones only, minus some. The data show 310,000 or so clones, approximately 88% seen once. The study counted Cohort 3 donors as recovered given two negative PCRs, clearance, or symptom resolution. Source material: PBMCs or T cells enriched from blood (not recorded which). The chain combines TRBV7-2 with TRBJ1-4, with 9 bases aligning to TRBD1. This clonotype was obtained from a woman younger than 35 who had recovered from COVID-19. DNA of the CDR3: TGTGCCAGCAGCTTAGTCACAGGGGGCCCTGAAAAACTGTTTTTT. Amino acids: CASSLVTGGPEKLFF.